The clone carrying this T cell receptor beta chain was recorded only once. This specimen belongs to a study of blood T cell repertoires in COVID-19. The CDR3 extends over 14 amino acids. Germline V gives CDR1 SGHTA, CDR2 FQGNSA. V gave up 4 bases and J gave up 1 base, with 7 bases separating them. TCRdb's copy holds only in-frame clones and misses some; the assay was immunoSEQ multiplex PCR. The sample lists about 150,000 clones, roughly 82% occurring once. Sample: peripheral blood. The clonotype was recovered from a man between 65 and 85 years old with acute or convalescent COVID-19. The V and J genes are TRBV7-2 and TRBJ2-2, with D perhaps TRBD1 (5 bases). Here the CDR3 reads CASSSGQNTGELFF. As DNA, the CDR3 is TGTGCCAGCAGCTCTGGACAGAACACCGGGGAGCTGTTTTTT.